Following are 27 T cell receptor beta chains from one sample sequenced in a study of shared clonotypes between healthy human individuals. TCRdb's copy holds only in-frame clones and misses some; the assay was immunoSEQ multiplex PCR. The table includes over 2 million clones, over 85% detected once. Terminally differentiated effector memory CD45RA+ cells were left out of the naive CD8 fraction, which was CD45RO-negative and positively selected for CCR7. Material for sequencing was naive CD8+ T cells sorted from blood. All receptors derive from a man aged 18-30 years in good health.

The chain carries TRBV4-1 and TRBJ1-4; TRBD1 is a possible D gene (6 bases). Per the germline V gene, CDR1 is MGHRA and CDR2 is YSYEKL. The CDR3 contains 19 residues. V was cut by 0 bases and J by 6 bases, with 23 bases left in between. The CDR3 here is CASSQDRRGGSGNYEKLFF. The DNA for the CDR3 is TGCGCCAGCAGCCAAGACCGGAGGGGGGGGAGTGGAAATTATGAAAAACTGTTTTTT.

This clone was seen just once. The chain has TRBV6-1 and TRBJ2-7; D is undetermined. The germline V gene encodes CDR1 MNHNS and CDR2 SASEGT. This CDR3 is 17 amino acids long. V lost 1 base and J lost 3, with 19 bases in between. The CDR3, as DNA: TGTGCCAGCAGTGAAGGGTATCCTACCGCCACCTTCTACGAGCAGTACTTC. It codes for CASSEGYPTATFYEQYF.

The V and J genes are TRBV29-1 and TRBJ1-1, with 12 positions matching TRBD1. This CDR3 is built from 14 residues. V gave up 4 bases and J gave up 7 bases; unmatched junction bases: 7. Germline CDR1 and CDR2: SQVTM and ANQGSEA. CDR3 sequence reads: CSVAFGTGGIEAFF. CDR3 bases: TGCAGCGTTGCCTTTGGGACAGGGGGCATTGAAGCTTTCTTT.

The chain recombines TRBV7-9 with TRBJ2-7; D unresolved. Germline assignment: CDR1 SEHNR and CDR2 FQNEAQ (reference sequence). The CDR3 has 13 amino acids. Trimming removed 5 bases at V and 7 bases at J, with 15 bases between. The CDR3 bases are TGTGCCAGCAGCCCGACCCTCCGTACAGAGCAGTACTTC. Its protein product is CASSPTLRTEQYF.

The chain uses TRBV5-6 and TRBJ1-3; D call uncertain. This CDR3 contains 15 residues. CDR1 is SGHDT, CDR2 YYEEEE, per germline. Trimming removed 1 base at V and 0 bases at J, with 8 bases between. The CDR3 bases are TGTGCCAGCAGCTTGTACGGATCCTCTGGAAACACCATATATTTT. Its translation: CASSLYGSSGNTIYF.

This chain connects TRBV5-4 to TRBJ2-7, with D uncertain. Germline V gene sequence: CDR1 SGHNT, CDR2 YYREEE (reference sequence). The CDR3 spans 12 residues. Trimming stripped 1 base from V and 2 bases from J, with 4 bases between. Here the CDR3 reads CASSLFTYEQYF. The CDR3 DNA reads TGTGCCAGCAGCTTGTTTACCTACGAGCAGTACTTC.

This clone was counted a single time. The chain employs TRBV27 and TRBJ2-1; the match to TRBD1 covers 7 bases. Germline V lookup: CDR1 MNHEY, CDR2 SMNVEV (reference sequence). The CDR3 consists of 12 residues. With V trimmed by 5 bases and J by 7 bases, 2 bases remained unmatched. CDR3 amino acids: CASSKTGNEQFF. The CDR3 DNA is TGTGCCAGCAGTAAGACAGGGAATGAGCAGTTCTTC.

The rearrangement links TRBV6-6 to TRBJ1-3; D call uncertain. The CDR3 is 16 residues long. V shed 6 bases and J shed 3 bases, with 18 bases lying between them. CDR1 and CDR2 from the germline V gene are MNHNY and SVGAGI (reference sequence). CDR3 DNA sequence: TGTGCCAGCAGCTACACCCCGGAGGGTGGTGGAAACACCATATATTTT. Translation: CASSYTPEGGGNTIYF.

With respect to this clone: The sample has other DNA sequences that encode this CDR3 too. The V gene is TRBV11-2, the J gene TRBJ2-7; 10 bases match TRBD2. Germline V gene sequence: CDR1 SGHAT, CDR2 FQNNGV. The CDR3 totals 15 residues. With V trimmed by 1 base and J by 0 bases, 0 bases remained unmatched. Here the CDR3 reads CASSLASGGSYEQYF. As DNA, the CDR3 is TGTGCCAGCAGCTTAGCTAGCGGGGGCTCCTACGAGCAGTACTTC.

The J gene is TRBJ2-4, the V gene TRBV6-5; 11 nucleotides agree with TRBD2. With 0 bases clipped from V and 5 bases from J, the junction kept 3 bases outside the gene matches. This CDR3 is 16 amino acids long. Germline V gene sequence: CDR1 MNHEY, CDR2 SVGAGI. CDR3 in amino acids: CASSYSISGRENIQYF. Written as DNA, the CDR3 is TGTGCCAGCAGTTACTCGATTAGCGGGAGGGAAAACATTCAGTACTTC.

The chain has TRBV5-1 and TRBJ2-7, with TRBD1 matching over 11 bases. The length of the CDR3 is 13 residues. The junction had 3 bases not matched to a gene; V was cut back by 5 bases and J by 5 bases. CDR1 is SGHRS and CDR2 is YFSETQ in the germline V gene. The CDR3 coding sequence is TGCGCCAGCAGGAGGACAGGGGGCGACGAGCAGTACTTC. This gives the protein CASRRTGGDEQYF.

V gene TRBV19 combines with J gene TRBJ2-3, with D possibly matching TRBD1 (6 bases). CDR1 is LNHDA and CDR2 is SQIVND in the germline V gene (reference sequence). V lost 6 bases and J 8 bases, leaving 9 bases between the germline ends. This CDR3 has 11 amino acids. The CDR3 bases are TGTGCCAGTAGCTCAGGGGTTACGCAGTATTTT. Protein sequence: CASSSGVTQYF.

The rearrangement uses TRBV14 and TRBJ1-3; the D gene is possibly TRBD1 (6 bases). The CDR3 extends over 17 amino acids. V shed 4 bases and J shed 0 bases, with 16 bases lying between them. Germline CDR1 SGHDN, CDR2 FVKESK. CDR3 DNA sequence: TGTGCCAGCAGCCCGCGACAGGTGCTGAGCTCTGGAAACACCATATATTTT. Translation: CASSPRQVLSSGNTIYF.

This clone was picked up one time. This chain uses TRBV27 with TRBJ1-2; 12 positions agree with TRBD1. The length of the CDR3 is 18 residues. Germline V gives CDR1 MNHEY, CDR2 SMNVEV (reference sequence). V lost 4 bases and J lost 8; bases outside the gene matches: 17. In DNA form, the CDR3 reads TGTGCCAGCAGTTCCATTACGGGACAGGGGGCCGGAAGTTTGGGCTACACCTTC. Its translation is CASSSITGQGAGSLGYTF.

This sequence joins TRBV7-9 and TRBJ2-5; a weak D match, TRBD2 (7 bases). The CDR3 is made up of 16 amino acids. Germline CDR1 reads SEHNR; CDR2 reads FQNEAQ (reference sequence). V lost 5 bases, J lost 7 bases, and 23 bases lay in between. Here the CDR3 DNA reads TGTGCCAGCAGCCCCCCCTACGCGGGGGCGTCGGGGACCCAGTACTTC. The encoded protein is CASSPPYAGASGTQYF.

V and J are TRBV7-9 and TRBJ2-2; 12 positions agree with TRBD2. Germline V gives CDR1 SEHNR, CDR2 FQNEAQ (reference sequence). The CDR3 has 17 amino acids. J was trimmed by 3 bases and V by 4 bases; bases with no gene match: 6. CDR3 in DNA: TGTGCCAGCAGCTACGGACTAGCGGGATCGGACACCGGGGAGCTGTTTTTT. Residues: CASSYGLAGSDTGELFF.

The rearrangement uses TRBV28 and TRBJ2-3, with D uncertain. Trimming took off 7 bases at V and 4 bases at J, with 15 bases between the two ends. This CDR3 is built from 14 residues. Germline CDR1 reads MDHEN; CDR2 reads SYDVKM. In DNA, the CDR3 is TGTGCCAGCACCTGGGCTCTCGGGTCAGATACGCAGTATTTT. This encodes CASTWALGSDTQYF.

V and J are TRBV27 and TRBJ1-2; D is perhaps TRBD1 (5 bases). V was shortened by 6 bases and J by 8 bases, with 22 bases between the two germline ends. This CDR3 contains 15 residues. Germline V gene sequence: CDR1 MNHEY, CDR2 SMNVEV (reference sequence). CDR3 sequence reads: CASSPLGTPGAGYTF. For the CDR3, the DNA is TGTGCCAGCAGCCCGCTCGGGACGCCCGGCGCGGGCTACACCTTC.

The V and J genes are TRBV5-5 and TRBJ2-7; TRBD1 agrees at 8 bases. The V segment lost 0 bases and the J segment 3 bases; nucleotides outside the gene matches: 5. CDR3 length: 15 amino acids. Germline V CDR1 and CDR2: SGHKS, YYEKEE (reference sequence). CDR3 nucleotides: TGTGCCAGCAGCTTGGTTCTCAGGGGGCTCTACGAGCAGTACTTC. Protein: CASSLVLRGLYEQYF.

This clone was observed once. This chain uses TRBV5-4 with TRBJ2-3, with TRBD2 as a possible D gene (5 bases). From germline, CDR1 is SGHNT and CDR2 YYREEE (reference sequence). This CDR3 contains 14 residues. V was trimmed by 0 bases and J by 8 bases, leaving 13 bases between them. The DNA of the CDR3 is TGTGCCAGCAGCTTGGGGCCCGGGGAAGGTACGCAGTATTTT. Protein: CASSLGPGEGTQYF.

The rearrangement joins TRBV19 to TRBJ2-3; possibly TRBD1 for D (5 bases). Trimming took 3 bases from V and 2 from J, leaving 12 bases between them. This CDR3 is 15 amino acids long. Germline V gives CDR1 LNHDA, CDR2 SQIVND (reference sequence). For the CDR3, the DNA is TGTGCCAGTAGTATCGAAGGGGTACTCACAGATACGCAGTATTTT. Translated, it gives CASSIEGVLTDTQYF.

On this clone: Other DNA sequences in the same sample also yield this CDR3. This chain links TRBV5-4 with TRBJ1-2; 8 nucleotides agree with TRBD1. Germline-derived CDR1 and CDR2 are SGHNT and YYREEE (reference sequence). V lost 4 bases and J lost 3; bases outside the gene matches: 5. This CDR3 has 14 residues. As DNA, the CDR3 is TGTGCCAGCAGCCCAGGGGGCGAGGACTATGGCTACACCTTC. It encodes CASSPGGEDYGYTF.

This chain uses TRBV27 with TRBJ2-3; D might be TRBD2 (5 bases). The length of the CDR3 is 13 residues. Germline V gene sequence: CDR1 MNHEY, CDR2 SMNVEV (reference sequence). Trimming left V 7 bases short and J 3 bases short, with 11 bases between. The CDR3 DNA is TGTGCCAGCACCGGGGTTGGGACAGATACGCAGTATTTT. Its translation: CASTGVGTDTQYF.

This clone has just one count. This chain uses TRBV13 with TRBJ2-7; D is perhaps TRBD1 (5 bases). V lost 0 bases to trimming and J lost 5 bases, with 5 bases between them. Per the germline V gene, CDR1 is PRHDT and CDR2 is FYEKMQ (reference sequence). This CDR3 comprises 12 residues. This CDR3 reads CASSLGRDEQYF. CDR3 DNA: TGTGCCAGCAGCTTAGGCAGGGACGAGCAGTACTTC.

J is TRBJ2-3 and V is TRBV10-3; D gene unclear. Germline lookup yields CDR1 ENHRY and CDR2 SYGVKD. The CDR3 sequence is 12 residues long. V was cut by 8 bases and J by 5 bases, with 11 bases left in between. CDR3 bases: TGTGCCATCGCCGGGTTAGGAGATACGCAGTATTTT. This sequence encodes CAIAGLGDTQYF.

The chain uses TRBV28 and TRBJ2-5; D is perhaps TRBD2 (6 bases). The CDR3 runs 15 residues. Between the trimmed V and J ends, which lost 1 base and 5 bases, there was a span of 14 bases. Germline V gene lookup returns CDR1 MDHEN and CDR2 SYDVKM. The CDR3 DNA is TGTGCCAGCAGTTTATACCGGAGAGGAGGGGAGACCCAGTACTTC. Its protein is CASSLYRRGGETQYF.

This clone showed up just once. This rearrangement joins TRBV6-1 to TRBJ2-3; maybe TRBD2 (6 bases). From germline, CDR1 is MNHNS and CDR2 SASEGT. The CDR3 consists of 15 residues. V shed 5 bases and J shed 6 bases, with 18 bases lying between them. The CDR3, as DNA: TGTGCCAGCAGTAGACTAGTGGACGGTTCGGATACGCAGTATTTT. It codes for CASSRLVDGSDTQYF.